The next 32 T cell receptor beta chains were all read from a single sample in a study of control samples from healthy donors and cancer patients. Sequenced by immunoSEQ multiplex PCR; TCRdb stores in-frame clones only, minus some. The table has more than 100,000 clones, 90% seen once; the top ten hold 2% to 3%. Source material: blood. The receptors derive from a man between 18 and 35 years old in good health.

This clone has more than one count but fewer than ten. The gene calls are TRBV7-9 and TRBJ1-6, with a weak D call TRBD1 (5 bases). V was cut by 5 bases and J by 7 bases, with 15 bases left in between. Per germline, CDR1 SEHNR and CDR2 FQNEAQ (reference sequence). The CDR3 extends over 15 amino acids. The CDR3 nucleotides read TGTGCCAGCAGCAATGGGGCAGGGTCGAATTCACCCCTCCACTTT. Translating gives CASSNGAGSNSPLHF.

This chain links TRBV6-1 with TRBJ1-2, with 7 bases matching TRBD1. The CDR3 covers 15 residues. V shed 1 base and J 5 bases; nucleotides not matched to a gene: 7. Germline CDR1 and CDR2: MNHNS and SASEGT. CDR3 in DNA: TGTGCCAGCAGTGAAGGCACAGGGGAAGGATATGGCTACACCTTC. It yields the protein CASSEGTGEGYGYTF.

This clone showed up just a few times. The rearrangement links TRBV19 to TRBJ1-5; possibly TRBD1 for D (5 bases). The germline V gene encodes CDR1 LNHDA and CDR2 SQIVND (reference sequence). V was cut by 4 bases and J by 5 bases, with 9 bases left in between. The CDR3 consists of 13 residues. CDR3 sequence (DNA): TGTGCCAGTAGTAAGTCAGGGTATCAGCCCCAGCATTTT. Encoded protein: CASSKSGYQPQHF.

The genes are TRBV25-1 and TRBJ2-1, with a tentative D call TRBD1 (6 bases). Germline V gene sequence: CDR1 MGHDK, CDR2 SYGVNS. Trimming left V 4 bases short and J 7 bases short, with 8 bases between. The CDR3 is made up of 12 amino acids. The CDR3 here is CASSAQGNEQFF. The DNA for the CDR3 is TGTGCCAGCAGTGCACAGGGAAATGAGCAGTTCTTC.

V gene TRBV12-3 or TRBV12-4 combines with J gene TRBJ1-6, with 9 bases fitting TRBD1. The CDR3 has 13 amino acids. J was trimmed by 10 bases and V by 5 bases; bases with no gene match: 3. This CDR3 reads CASSRDRDSPLHF. CDR3 in DNA: TGTGCCAGCAGTAGGGACAGGGACTCACCCCTCCACTTT.

The chain is built from TRBV5-1 and TRBJ1-1, with 8 nucleotides matching TRBD1. The CDR3 spans 14 residues. Germline CDR1 SGHRS, CDR2 YFSETQ. J lost 4 bases, V lost 4 bases, and 6 bases had no gene match. CDR3 in DNA: TGCGCCAGCAGCCCTGGACAGGGAGGCACTGAAGCTTTCTTT. It yields the protein CASSPGQGGTEAFF.

V usage is TRBV30 and J usage is TRBJ1-1; D might be TRBD1 (6 bases). The V end lost 0 bases, the J end lost 4 bases, and 9 bases lay between the germline ends. The CDR3 sequence is 13 residues long. The germline V gene has CDR1 GTSNPN and CDR2 SVGIG (reference sequence). The DNA of the CDR3 is TGTGCCTGGAGTGTAGGGGGTGGCACTGAAGCTTTCTTT. Protein sequence: CAWSVGGGTEAFF.

The chain employs TRBV5-1 and TRBJ1-1; no definite D call. V was shortened by 1 base and J by 1 base, with 11 bases between the two germline ends. The CDR3 is made up of 15 amino acids. Germline-derived CDR1 and CDR2 are SGHRS and YFSETQ. The CDR3 DNA reads TGCGCCAGCAGCTTGAATTCGGAACGGAACACTGAAGCTTTCTTT. Translation gives CASSLNSERNTEAFF.

The chain recombines TRBV4-1 with TRBJ2-7; tentatively, D is TRBD1 or TRBD2 (5 bases each). V was shortened by 4 bases and J by 2 bases, with 9 bases between the two germline ends. The CDR3 loop spans 13 amino acids. The V gene's germline CDR1 is MGHRA and CDR2 YSYEKL. The CDR3 here is CASSLGPTYEQYF. CDR3 coding DNA: TGCGCCAGCAGCCTGGGACCGACCTACGAGCAGTACTTC.

V is TRBV6-1 and J is TRBJ2-3; D is tentatively TRBD1 or TRBD2 (5 bases each). The ends were cut back, 2 bases at V and 2 bases at J, with 11 bases in the middle. The germline CDR1 and CDR2 sequences are MNHNS and SASEGT. This CDR3 has 15 amino acids. The CDR3 spells CASSESRDLTDTQYF. CDR3 coding DNA: TGTGCCAGCAGTGAAAGTCGGGACCTCACAGATACGCAGTATTTT.

The genes are TRBV19 and TRBJ2-7, with 9 positions matching TRBD1. CDR1 is LNHDA and CDR2 is SQIVND in the germline V gene (reference sequence). CDR3 length: 15 amino acids. J lost 2 bases, V lost 1 base, and 3 bases had no gene match. CDR3 loop: CASSIGTGAAYEQYV. CDR3 nucleotide sequence: TGTGCCAGTAGTATAGGGACAGGGGCCGCCTACGAGCAGTACGTC.

J is TRBJ2-2 and V is TRBV5-6, with TRBD1 matching over 7 bases. Germline CDR1 SGHDT, CDR2 YYEEEE. The CDR3 covers 14 residues. V shed 1 base, J shed 4 bases, and the junction held 1 base outside the gene matches. The CDR3 nucleotides read TGTGCCAGCAGCTTGCCAGGGGGCACCGGGGAGCTGTTTTTT. Translation gives CASSLPGGTGELFF. Complete variable domain (other parts from reference TRBV5-6 and TRBJ2-2): DAGVTQSPTHLIKTRGQQVTLRCSPKSGHDTVSWYQQALGQGPQFIFQYYEEEERQRGNFPDRFSGHQFPNYSSELNVNALLLGDSALYLCASSLPGGTGELFFGEGSRLTVL.

Regarding this clone: The identical CDR3 is also encoded by other nucleotide sequences in the sample. The chain joins TRBV24-1 to TRBJ1-5; D gene unclear. CDR3 length: 12 amino acids. CDR1 KGHDR and CDR2 SFDVKD come from the germline V gene. The ends were cut back, 2 bases at V and 6 bases at J, with 4 bases in the middle. CDR3 region: CATSDSLQPQHF. As DNA, the CDR3 is TGTGCCACCAGTGATTCACTTCAGCCCCAGCATTTT.

The chain is built from TRBV5-4 and TRBJ2-5, with 7 bases identical to TRBD2. Germline CDR1 and CDR2: SGHNT and YYREEE (reference sequence). Trimming removed 4 bases from V and 4 bases from J; junction bases left unmatched: 4. This CDR3 is built from 13 residues. The CDR3 DNA reads as TGTGCCAGCAGCGGCTGGGGGGGAGAGACCCAGTACTTC. It is translated as CASSGWGGETQYF.

The chain employs TRBV7-8 and TRBJ2-3; D gene ambiguous. From germline, CDR1 is SGHVS and CDR2 FQNEAQ. V was trimmed by 6 bases and J by 4 bases, leaving 11 bases between them. The CDR3 length is 13 residues. The CDR3 sequence is CASSQLSPDTQYF. The CDR3 region has the DNA TGTGCCAGCAGTCAGTTGAGTCCAGATACGCAGTATTTT.

The chain has TRBV19 and TRBJ2-2, with unresolved D. Trimming took off 2 bases at V and 0 bases at J, with 4 bases between the two ends. The CDR3 spans 14 residues. Germline-derived CDR1 and CDR2 are LNHDA and SQIVND (reference sequence). Written as DNA, the CDR3 is TGTGCCAGTAGTATAAATGCGAACACCGGGGAGCTGTTTTTT. Its protein is CASSINANTGELFF.

This sequence joins TRBV7-2 and TRBJ1-4; D gene ambiguous. The CDR3 covers 15 residues. Germline V gives CDR1 SGHTA, CDR2 FQGNSA. Trimming removed 6 bases at V and 5 bases at J, with 16 bases between. CDR3 in DNA: TGTGCCAGCAGTCATGGCCAGCGGCAGAATGAAAAACTGTTTTTT. This gives the protein CASSHGQRQNEKLFF.

The chain uses TRBV7-3 and TRBJ2-3; D gene unclear. The CDR3 is made up of 13 amino acids. Deletions cut 4 bases from V and 4 bases from J, with 9 bases between. The germline V gene has CDR1 SGHTA and CDR2 FQGTGA. The CDR3 sequence: CASSSGHADTQYF. The CDR3 region has the DNA TGTGCCAGCAGCTCCGGGCACGCAGATACGCAGTATTTT.

This rearrangement joins TRBV27 to TRBJ2-3, with D maybe TRBD2 (7 bases). Germline V gene lookup returns CDR1 MNHEY and CDR2 SMNVEV (reference sequence). V was trimmed by 0 bases and J by 2 bases, leaving 12 bases between them. CDR3 length: 16 amino acids. DNA for the CDR3: TGTGCCAGCAGTTTATCCGCGGGGGCCTTCACAGATACGCAGTATTTT. Translated, it gives CASSLSAGAFTDTQYF.

V gene TRBV10-2 combines with J gene TRBJ2-5, with TRBD1 identical over 9 bases. After removal of 0 bases from V and 3 bases from J, the junction contained 11 bases not matched to a gene. CDR3 length equals 18 residues. Germline V CDR1 and CDR2: WSHSY, SAAADI. CDR3 amino acids: CASSESGTPRTGEETQYF. DNA for the CDR3: TGCGCCAGCAGTGAGTCAGGGACTCCCCGGACAGGGGAAGAGACCCAGTACTTC.

This sequence joins TRBV10-3 and TRBJ1-1, with D perhaps matching TRBD1 (5 bases). The CDR3 runs to 15 residues. V lost 3 bases, J lost 1 base, and 12 bases lay in between. The germline V gene has CDR1 ENHRY and CDR2 SYGVKD. CDR3 in DNA: TGTGCCATCAGTGAAGAGGGGCTCGGGAACACTGAAGCTTTCTTT. The encoded protein is CAISEEGLGNTEAFF.

The gene calls are TRBV6-4 and TRBJ2-1; no clear D gene. Trimming removed 3 bases at V and 1 base at J, with 13 bases between. The CDR3 is 16 residues long. Germline CDR1 MRHNA, CDR2 SNTAGT. The DNA for the CDR3 is TGTGCCAGCAGTGAATGGGGTCACTCTTCCTACAATGAGCAGTTCTTC. Translation: CASSEWGHSSYNEQFF.

The chain couples TRBV6-1 to TRBJ1-5; 10 bases agree with TRBD1. CDR1 is MNHNS, CDR2 SASEGT, per germline. V shed 4 bases and J 1 base; nucleotides not matched to a gene: 13. The CDR3 length is 19 residues. CDR3 in DNA: TGTGCCAGCAGTGGGACCCTCCGACAGGGGGCGAGGAGCAATCAGCCCCAGCATTTT. Translating it yields CASSGTLRQGARSNQPQHF.

The CDR3 DNA reads TGTGCCAGCAGTTTAGCCGGGAACAATGAGCAGTTCTTC. Translated, it gives CASSLAGNNEQFF. The chain has TRBV12-3 or TRBV12-4 and TRBJ2-1, with a weak D call TRBD2 (5 bases). V lost 0 bases and J 5 bases, leaving 5 bases between the germline ends. This CDR3 comprises 13 residues.

This clone showed up just once. The rearrangement joins TRBV2 to TRBJ1-2; 12 positions agree with TRBD1. With 4 bases clipped from V and 7 bases from J, the junction kept 4 bases outside the gene matches. Germline V gene lookup returns CDR1 SNHLY and CDR2 FYNNEI. The CDR3 runs to 14 residues. For the CDR3, the DNA is TGTGCCAGCAGTGCGGGACAGGGGGCTGGTGGCTACACCTTC. Amino acids: CASSAGQGAGGYTF.

The chain has TRBV19 and TRBJ2-7; 7 nucleotides line up with TRBD1. The CDR3 sequence is 15 residues long. Germline values: CDR1 LNHDA, CDR2 SQIVND (reference sequence). Germline trimming cut 1 base from V and 0 bases from J; bases unmatched to any gene: 3. The CDR3 coding sequence is TGTGCCAGTAGTATAGGTACAGGGGACTCCTACGAGCAGTACTTC. Its protein product is CASSIGTGDSYEQYF.

The chain links TRBV12-3 or TRBV12-4 to TRBJ1-2, with unresolved D. The CDR3 consists of 13 residues. Trimming left V 6 bases short and J 8 bases short, with 16 bases between. The CDR3 DNA sequence: TGTGCCAGCAGGAAACCGGGCACTAGAGGCTACACCTTC. This encodes CASRKPGTRGYTF.

The chain couples TRBV7-6 to TRBJ1-4, with a tentative D call TRBD1 (6 bases). The germline V gene encodes CDR1 SGHVS and CDR2 FNYEAQ. CDR3 length: 15 amino acids. V dropped 1 base and J dropped 3 bases, with 9 bases sitting between them. The CDR3, as DNA: TGTGCCAGCAGCTTAGGGGGGGGCCCTAATGAAAAACTGTTTTTT. The encoded protein is CASSLGGGPNEKLFF.

The CDR3 protein is CASSPSSGTNNEQFF. The CDR3 DNA follows: TGTGCCAGCAGTCCCTCTAGCGGAACTAACAATGAGCAGTTCTTC. The chain recombines TRBV25-1 with TRBJ2-1; 7 bases are a match to TRBD2. The V gene's germline CDR1 is MGHDK and CDR2 SYGVNS. Germline trimming cut 5 bases from V and 5 bases from J; bases unmatched to any gene: 9. This CDR3 comprises 15 residues.

This clone showed up just once. This chain joins TRBV2 and TRBJ2-7; TRBD2 matches 7 bases. CDR3 length: 14 residues. Trimming at V came to 6 bases and at J to 0 bases, leaving 5 bases not matched to a gene. Germline-derived CDR1 and CDR2 are SNHLY and FYNNEI. The CDR3 here is CASSLLAPSYEQYF. CDR3 in DNA: TGTGCCAGCAGCTTACTAGCGCCCTCCTACGAGCAGTACTTC.

This sequence joins TRBV12-3 or TRBV12-4 and TRBJ2-6, with no clear D. Between the trimmed V and J ends, which lost 2 bases and 1 base, there was a span of 0 bases. This CDR3 has 13 amino acids. Here the CDR3 DNA reads TGTGCCAGCAGTTTATCTGGGGCCAACGTCCTGACTTTC. It encodes CASSLSGANVLTF.

This chain connects TRBV7-3 to TRBJ1-6; D remains ambiguous. The CDR3 is 13 residues long. V lost 2 bases and J lost 7, with 6 bases in between. The V gene's germline CDR1 is SGHTA and CDR2 FQGTGA. The CDR3 sequence: CASSLGTNSPLHF. The CDR3 DNA follows: TGTGCCAGCAGCTTAGGAACCAATTCACCCCTCCACTTT.